This entry lists 7 T cell receptor beta chains sequenced from one sample in a study of early T cells in non-severe SARS-CoV-2 infection (dated by TCRdb to the early 2020s). Libraries were built with 5' RACE. Sequencing instrument: NextSeq 500. The public reads were reanalyzed by TCRdb: fastp trimming at Q25, MiXCR alignment, in-frame beta chains only. Every entry covers one CDR3 protein and lists the most common genes and DNA from its rows. Here the sample has more than 95,000 distinct CDR3 sequences; 15% occur a single time. The ten largest clones add up to 21% of the sample. The specimen was whole blood. Receptors were obtained from an adult who was a healthcare worker with PCR-confirmed SARS-CoV-2 infection or an uninfected control (not recorded which).

This clonotype has a handful of counts. This chain links TRBV19 with TRBJ2-2, with TRBD1 identical over 7 bases. The CDR3 length is 22 residues. Germline CDR1 is LNHDA and CDR2 is SQIVND (reference sequence). Germline trimming cut 3 bases from V and 2 bases from J; bases unmatched to any gene: 24. CDR3 protein: CASSISFSLGDSKERNTGELFF. The DNA for the CDR3 is TGTGCCAGTAGTATTTCTTTTAGTCTCGGGGACAGTAAAGAGAGAAACACCGGGGAGCTGTTTTTT.

There are a few counts of this clonotype. The rearrangement links TRBV18 to TRBJ1-2; D unresolved. The germline V gene encodes CDR1 KGHSH and CDR2 LQKENI. Trimming stripped 3 bases from V and 6 bases from J, with 11 bases between. This CDR3 spans 13 amino acids. The CDR3 sequence is CASSPGRNNGYTF. The CDR3 coding sequence is TGTGCCAGCTCACCTGGACGGAACAATGGCTACACCTTC.

This clonotype was counted a few times. The rearrangement uses TRBV12-3 or TRBV12-4 and TRBJ2-3; D is uncertain. The CDR3 spans 13 residues. V lost 3 bases and J lost 5, with 9 bases in between. This chain's CDR3 is CASSLGERDTQYF. The CDR3 DNA follows: TGTGCCAGCAGTTTGGGTGAACGAGATACGCAGTATTTT.

The CDR3 reads CSAETGPDADTQYF. CDR3 bases: TGCAGTGCCGAAACCGGGCCAGACGCAGATACGCAGTATTTT. This chain connects TRBV20-1 to TRBJ2-3, with D hard to call. Germline V CDR1 and CDR2: DFQATT, SNEGSKA (reference sequence). The CDR3 totals 14 residues. With 6 bases removed from V and 4 bases from J, the gap between germline ends came to 17 bases.

The chain joins TRBV12-3 or TRBV12-4 to TRBJ1-1; no clear D gene. Trimming removed 1 base from V and 0 bases from J, with 9 bases in between. This CDR3 region has 15 residues. Here the CDR3 reads CASSLGELLNTEAFF. CDR3 in DNA: TGTGCCAGCAGTTTAGGGGAACTTTTGAACACTGAAGCTTTCTTT.

This clonotype was observed a few times. The chain recombines TRBV15 with TRBJ1-6; D is unclear. From germline, CDR1 is LNHNV and CDR2 YYDKDF (reference sequence). The CDR3 consists of 13 residues. Trimming cost V 1 base and J 8 bases, with 6 bases left between them. The DNA of the CDR3 is TGTGCCACCAGCAGAGGCCGATATTCACCCCTCCACTTT. It translates to CATSRGRYSPLHF.

This clonotype was seen only a few times. The rearrangement joins TRBV29-1 to TRBJ2-5; D is unclear. CDR3 size: 11 residues. Germline-derived CDR1 and CDR2 are SQVTM and ANQGSEA. The V and J ends lost 8 bases and 1 base respectively, with 8 bases between them. CDR3 coding DNA: TGCAGCTTAGGAAGCCAAGAGACCCAGTACTTC. The encoded protein is CSLGSQETQYF.